This T cell receptor (beta chain) was sequenced for a study of immune characterization of retroperitoneal liposarcoma. This clonotype was detected many times. The germline V gene has CDR1 WSHSY and CDR2 SAAADI. Trimming shortened V by 8 bases and J by 13 bases, and 18 bases separated the two germline ends. The CDR3 is 12 residues long. TCRdb itself ran the PCR reads through MiXCR, one entry per CDR3 protein. Here the sample spans approximately 10,000 distinct CDR3 sequences, under 35% being singletons. The chain recombines TRBV10-2 with TRBJ2-4; D is tentatively TRBD1 or TRBD2 (5 bases each). This sequence was found in a female donor with retroperitoneal liposarcoma. What was sequenced was tumor tissue. The CDR3 DNA is TGCGCCAGCTACGAGGGGTACAATGAGCAGTACTTC. Translated: CASYEGYNEQYF.